The clone carrying this TCR beta chain was observed at least ten times. This sample's TCRbeta library carried unique molecular identifier barcodes. Each CDR3 protein is one row after TCRdb ran MiXCR on the PCR reads. The sample carries 230,000 or so distinct CDR3 sequences, over 9.5% recorded once. This sample is drawn from a study of T-cell reconstitution after alpha-beta-depleted transplantation in children. Between the trimmed V and J ends, which lost 6 bases and 6 bases, there was a span of 13 bases. This CDR3 spans 13 amino acids. The source was PBMCs from the stem cell graft donor, collected from the stem cell graft. The chain carries TRBV12-3 or TRBV12-4 and TRBJ2-3; the D gene could be TRBD1 or TRBD2 (5 bases each). This TCR was sampled from a human donor who donated a stem cell graft to a child with SCID. CDR3 in amino acids: CASRAGTTDTQYF. CDR3 bases: TGTGCCAGCAGGGCCGGGACGACTGATACGCAGTATTTT.